One T cell receptor beta chain is described in this entry. The record originates from a study of cytomegalovirus exposure and HLA in healthy donors. The PCR ran on 60 Vbeta and 13 Jbeta primers. The data were produced by immunoSEQ multiplex PCR, yet TCRdb's version contains in-frame clones alone and is incomplete. The sample has 100,000 to 150,000 clones, about 83% seen once. CDR1 and CDR2 from the germline V gene are SGHAT and FQDESV (reference sequence). With V trimmed by 3 bases and J by 1 base, 4 bases remained unmatched. This CDR3 has 15 amino acids. This receptor was identified in a woman in her thirties or forties in good health and CMV-seropositive. Sequences were obtained from PBMCs. The genes are TRBV11-1 and TRBJ2-5; TRBD2 matches 8 bases. CDR3 sequence: CASSFGGGPQETQYF. In nucleotides, the CDR3 is TGTGCCAGCAGCTTCGGCGGGGGGCCCCAAGAGACCCAGTACTTC.